What follows is one T cell receptor beta chain and its context. Its antigen is undetermined. The data are from a study of a mutant IDH1 vaccine in newly diagnosed glioma. Time point noted: week 23, last vaccination. Vaccination comprised doses that each held 300 ug of mutant IDH1 20-mer peptide, plus topical imiquimod. This table comes from immunoSEQ multiplex PCR, and its TCRdb copy is limited to in-frame clones, with some not included. The sample has around 41,000 clones, more than 60% seen once. V lost 4 bases, J lost 5 bases, and 18 bases lay in between. There are 15 residues in the CDR3. The germline gives CDR1 SGHRS, CDR2 YFSETQ.

The starting material was PBMCs, obtained from a glioma patient whose treatment included an IDH1 peptide vaccine. This clonotype originated in a woman aged 40-49 years with glioma. Some clones in this sample may be carry-over from other donors' samples. The chain carries TRBV5-1 and TRBJ2-5, with D possibly matching TRBD2 (6 bases). The CDR3 coding sequence is TGCGCCAGCAGCCCCGACGGAGGAGGGTATGAGACCCAGTACTTC. Amino acids: CASSPDGGGYETQYF.